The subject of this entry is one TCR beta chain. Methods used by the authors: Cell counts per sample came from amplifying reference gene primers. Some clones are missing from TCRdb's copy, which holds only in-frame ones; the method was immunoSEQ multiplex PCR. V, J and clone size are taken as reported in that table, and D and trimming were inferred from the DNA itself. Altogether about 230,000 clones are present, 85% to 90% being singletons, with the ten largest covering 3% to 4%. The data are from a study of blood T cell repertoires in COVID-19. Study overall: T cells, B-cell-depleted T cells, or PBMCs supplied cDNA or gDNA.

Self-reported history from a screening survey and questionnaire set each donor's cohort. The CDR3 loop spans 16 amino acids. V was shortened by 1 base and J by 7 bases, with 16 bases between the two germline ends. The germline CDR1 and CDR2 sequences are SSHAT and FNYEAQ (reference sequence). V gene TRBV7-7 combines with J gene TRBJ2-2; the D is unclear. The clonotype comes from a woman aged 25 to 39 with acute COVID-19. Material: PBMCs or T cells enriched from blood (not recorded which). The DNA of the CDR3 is TGTGCCAGCAGCTTAGACGGCGCGGCCGAAGGCGGGGAGCTGTTTTTT. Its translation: CASSLDGAAEGGELFF.